A single sample gave rise to the 21 T cell receptor beta chains below, sequenced in a study of blood T cell repertoires in COVID-19. Libraries were prepared by immunoSEQ multiplex PCR; TCRdb keeps only in-frame clonotypes and omits some of them. In the table there are about 350,000 clones, roughly 87% of which are singletons. Source material: peripheral blood. Receptors were obtained from a woman aged 55-70 years with COVID-19, enrolled during active disease.

The V gene is TRBV5-1, the J gene TRBJ1-3; 11 nucleotides match TRBD1. With 4 bases clipped from V and 4 bases from J, the junction kept 7 bases outside the gene matches. Germline loops: CDR1 SGHRS, CDR2 YFSETQ. The CDR3 sequence is 16 residues long. CDR3: CASSGGQGVKGNTIYF. For the CDR3, the DNA is TGCGCCAGCAGCGGGGGACAGGGGGTGAAGGGAAACACCATATATTTT. Full variable domain (remainder filled in from reference TRBV5-1 and TRBJ1-3): KAGVTQTPRYLIKTRGQQVTLSCSPISGHRSVSWYQQTPGQGLQFLFEYFSETQRNKGNFPGRFSGRQFSNSRSEMNVSTLELGDSALYLCASSGGQGVKGNTIYFGEGSWLTVV.

This clone appeared a few times. V is TRBV12-3 or TRBV12-4 and J is TRBJ1-2; 9 nucleotides line up with TRBD1. The CDR3 runs to 13 residues. V lost 7 bases, J lost 7 bases, and 7 bases stayed unmatched. This CDR3 is CASKQQGAGGYTF. The DNA for the CDR3 is TGTGCCAGCAAACAACAGGGGGCGGGTGGCTACACCTTC.

This clone has just a few counts. This chain uses TRBV6-6 with TRBJ1-2; no firm D call. Germline V gene data show CDR1 as MNHNY and CDR2 as SVGAGI (reference sequence). V lost 6 bases, J lost 2 bases, and 10 bases lay in between. This CDR3 spans 13 amino acids. In nucleotides, the CDR3 is TGTGCCAGCAGATCCGGTGCGAACTATGGCTACACCTTC. Translated: CASRSGANYGYTF.

In this sample, this clone turned up a few times. This sequence joins TRBV19 and TRBJ1-1; no clear D gene. The CDR3 contains 14 residues. Germline V gene sequence: CDR1 LNHDA, CDR2 SQIVND (reference sequence). The V gene lost 6 bases and the J gene lost 1 base, with 12 bases spanning the gap. The DNA for the CDR3 is TGTGCCAGTAGAATGGATTCAGGGAACACTGAAGCTTTCTTT. Protein sequence: CASRMDSGNTEAFF.

In this sample, this clone turned up once. The V and J genes are TRBV19 and TRBJ2-7; 10 bases agree with TRBD1. CDR1 is LNHDA, CDR2 SQIVND, per germline (reference sequence). The CDR3 runs 14 residues. J gave up 4 bases and V 4 bases, and 4 bases lay outside the gene matches. As DNA, the CDR3 is TGTGCCAGTAGTAGGACAGGGGGATGGTACGAGCAGTACTTC. Protein sequence: CASSRTGGWYEQYF.

The chain links TRBV6-2 or TRBV6-3 to TRBJ2-2, with a tentative D call TRBD2 (6 bases). Trimming shortened V by 2 bases and J by 8 bases, and 15 bases separated the two germline ends. The CDR3 contains 15 residues. CDR1 and CDR2 (germline): MNHEY, SVGEGT. This CDR3 reads CASSYPPGSAGELFF. As DNA, the CDR3 is TGTGCCAGCAGTTACCCCCCCGGGAGTGCTGGGGAGCTGTTTTTT.

This clone was seen only once. This chain joins TRBV2 and TRBJ1-4, with 7 bases that match TRBD1. Germline V gives CDR1 SNHLY, CDR2 FYNNEI. Trimming cost V 6 bases and J 8 bases; bases outside gene matches: 12. The CDR3 extends over 15 amino acids. The CDR3 region is CASRITGTVAEKLFF. CDR3 sequence (DNA): TGTGCCAGCAGGATTACCGGGACAGTCGCCGAAAAACTGTTTTTT.

The chain recombines TRBV5-5 with TRBJ1-1, with D tentatively TRBD1 (5 bases). Germline V lookup: CDR1 SGHKS, CDR2 YYEKEE (reference sequence). Trimming shortened V by 2 bases and J by 3 bases, and 20 bases separated the two germline ends. This CDR3 region has 17 residues. The CDR3 sequence: CASSFGPSSGGDTEAFF. Written as DNA, the CDR3 is TGTGCCAGCAGCTTCGGACCTAGTAGCGGGGGGGACACTGAAGCTTTCTTT. The whole variable domain, remainder taken from reference TRBV5-5 and TRBJ1-1, is DAGVTQSPTHLIKTRGQQVTLRCSPISGHKSVSWYQQVLGQGPQFIFQYYEKEERGRGNFPDRFSARQFPNYSSELNVNALLLGDSALYLCASSFGPSSGGDTEAFFGQGTRLTVV.

The V and J genes are TRBV5-1 and TRBJ1-2; D is ambiguous. This CDR3 spans 13 amino acids. V lost 5 bases and J lost 5, with 13 bases in between. The V gene's germline CDR1 is SGHRS and CDR2 YFSETQ. The CDR3 loop is CASSSDGGYGYTF. CDR3 nucleotide sequence: TGCGCCAGCAGTTCCGACGGAGGGTATGGCTACACCTTC.

The CDR3 region has the DNA TGTGCCAGCAGCCCCCACTGGGCTAGCGGGGGGGCAGATACGCAGTATTTT. As protein: CASSPHWASGGADTQYF. This chain connects TRBV11-2 to TRBJ2-3; 12 bases align to TRBD2. The CDR3 covers 17 residues. V was pared by 5 bases and J by 4 bases, with 10 bases of the junction left unmatched. Looked up from germline, CDR1 is SGHAT and CDR2 is FQNNGV.

The chain carries TRBV7-9 and TRBJ1-6; weak D call: TRBD1 (6 bases). Germline CDR1 SEHNR, CDR2 FQNEAQ (reference sequence). V lost 1 base, J lost 6 bases, and 16 bases lay in between. The CDR3 runs to 17 residues. The CDR3 reads CASSLGDRSVFNSPLHF. The CDR3 bases are TGTGCCAGCAGCTTAGGAGACAGGTCCGTATTTAATTCACCCCTCCACTTT.

This clone was counted at least ten times. The chain recombines TRBV27 with TRBJ2-6, with a tentative D call TRBD1 (6 bases). The CDR3 extends over 15 amino acids. Germline loops: CDR1 MNHEY, CDR2 SMNVEV (reference sequence). V lost 8 bases, J lost 5 bases, and 16 bases lay in between. CDR3 nucleotide sequence: TGTGCCAGCGGCCTACAGGGTACGAGGGCCAACGTCCTGACTTTC. This codes for CASGLQGTRANVLTF. Full variable domain (outside the CDR3, taken from reference TRBV27 and TRBJ2-6): EAQVTQNPRYLITVTGKKLTVTCSQNMNHEYMSWYRQDPGLGLRQIYYSMNVEVTDKGDVPEGYKVSRKEKRNFPLILESPSPNQTSLYFCASGLQGTRANVLTFGAGSRLTVL.

The chain carries TRBV5-1 and TRBJ1-3; D might be TRBD1 (5 bases). The CDR3 spans 12 residues. The V end was cut by 7 bases, the J end by 2 bases, with 7 bases between. CDR1 and CDR2 from the germline V gene are SGHRS and YFSETQ. The DNA of the CDR3 is TGCGCCAGCCAGGGCGCTGGAAACACCATATATTTT. Its protein product is CASQGAGNTIYF.

The chain combines TRBV7-2 with TRBJ2-5, with TRBD2 matching 12 bases. Trimming removed 0 bases from V and 6 bases from J; junction bases left unmatched: 14. The CDR3 is made up of 19 amino acids. Germline assignment: CDR1 SGHTA and CDR2 FQGNSA. The CDR3 coding sequence is TGTGCCAGCAGCTTAGCGATGTGGACTAGCGGGGTCGTGGGGCAGACCCAGTACTTC. Translation gives CASSLAMWTSGVVGQTQYF. The variable domain in full, with the rest retrieved from reference TRBV7-2 and TRBJ2-5, is GAGVSQSPSNKVTEKGKDVELRCDPISGHTALYWYRQSLGQGLEFLIYFQGNSAPDKSGLPSDRFSAERTGGSVSTLTIQRTQQEDSAVYLCASSLAMWTSGVVGQTQYFGPGTRLLVL.

The rearrangement joins TRBV19 to TRBJ1-1, with TRBD1 as a possible D gene (5 bases). Germline CDR1 LNHDA, CDR2 SQIVND (reference sequence). This CDR3 spans 14 amino acids. V dropped 3 bases and J dropped 1 base, with 9 bases sitting between them. The DNA of the CDR3 is TGTGCCAGTAGTATTGTAGGGGCGAACACTGAAGCTTTCTTT. As protein: CASSIVGANTEAFF.

V and J are TRBV29-1 and TRBJ1-3, with a tentative D call TRBD1 (6 bases). V lost 6 bases, J lost 3 bases, and 15 bases lay in between. Germline V lookup: CDR1 SQVTM, CDR2 ANQGSEA. The length of the CDR3 is 14 residues. Written as DNA, the CDR3 is TGCAGCGTCAGCCAGGGGACGGGTGGAAACACCATATATTTT. This codes for CSVSQGTGGNTIYF.

A single count supports this clone. V gene TRBV9 combines with J gene TRBJ2-7; the D is unclear. The CDR3 extends over 12 amino acids. Deletions cut 3 bases from V and 2 bases from J, with 6 bases between. The germline gives CDR1 SGDLS, CDR2 YYNGEE. In DNA, the CDR3 is TGTGCCAGCAGCGCTACCCCCTACGAGCAGTACTTC. Translated: CASSATPYEQYF.

The CDR3 coding sequence is TGTGCCAGCAGCTTATTCTCGGTAGCGAACACTGAAGCTTTCTTT. Its translation is CASSLFSVANTEAFF. This chain uses TRBV7-2 with TRBJ1-1, with unresolved D. The germline V gene encodes CDR1 SGHTA and CDR2 FQGNSA. This CDR3 has 15 residues. V lost 2 bases to trimming and J lost 1 base, with 11 bases between them.

This clone has only a few counts. V is TRBV24-1 and J is TRBJ1-2; 9 bases are shared with TRBD1. The CDR3 has 16 residues. V dropped 5 bases and J dropped 0; count of bases not matched to a gene: 6. Per germline, CDR1 KGHDR and CDR2 SFDVKD. The CDR3, as DNA: TGTGCCACCAGTGTGTGGGACAGGGATACTAACTATGGCTACACCTTC. It specifies CATSVWDRDTNYGYTF.

This chain links TRBV29-1 with TRBJ2-7, with 9 positions matching TRBD1. CDR3 size: 13 residues. The V and J ends lost 8 bases and 3 bases, in that order; junction bases with no gene match: 8. CDR1 and CDR2 from the germline V gene are SQVTM and ANQGSEA. The CDR3 nucleotides are TGCAGCTCCTCCGAGGGACAGGGCTACGAGCAGTACTTC. This sequence encodes CSSSEGQGYEQYF.

The gene calls are TRBV6-5 and TRBJ1-1, with D tentatively TRBD1 (5 bases). The V end lost 2 bases, the J end lost 1 base, and 14 bases lay between the germline ends. The CDR3 is 16 residues long. The germline gives CDR1 MNHEY, CDR2 SVGAGI. The CDR3 DNA reads as TGTGCCAGCAGTTACCCCGGTTTAAGGGGGAACACTGAAGCTTTCTTT. Residues: CASSYPGLRGNTEAFF.